The 2 T cell receptor beta chains presented below share a single source sample, sequenced in a study of cytomegalovirus exposure and HLA in healthy donors. PCR involved 60 Vbeta and 13 Jbeta primers. Some clones are missing from TCRdb's copy, which holds only in-frame ones; the method was immunoSEQ multiplex PCR. The top ten hold over 2.5% of the sample, which has 120,000 to 150,000 clones, around three quarters seen once. Sequencing was carried out using PBMCs. The receptors were sampled from a man aged 35 to 55 in good health and CMV-seropositive.

The chain combines TRBV30 with TRBJ2-5; a weak D match, TRBD1 (7 bases). V was clipped by 5 bases and J by 11 bases, with 18 bases between them. From germline, CDR1 is GTSNPN and CDR2 SVGIG (reference sequence). The CDR3 has 12 residues. CDR3 amino acids: CAWERDRREQYF. The CDR3 DNA follows: TGTGCCTGGGAGAGGGACAGACGGGAGCAGTACTTC.

V gene TRBV14 combines with J gene TRBJ2-1; the D gene is possibly TRBD1 (5 bases). This CDR3 is built from 13 residues. V gave up 0 bases and J gave up 10 bases, with 10 bases separating them. Germline loops: CDR1 SGHDN, CDR2 FVKESK. CDR3 region: CASSQDLQGEQFF. The CDR3 DNA reads TGTGCCAGCAGCCAAGATTTGCAGGGAGAGCAGTTCTTC.